This note documents a single T cell receptor (beta chain) sequence. Patients sequenced had flow cytometry evidence of CD8+CD57+ cell expansion. Blood was sampled before the patients had received any therapy. These data belong to a study of CD8+CD57+ T cells in acquired aplastic anemia. Whole-study context: DNA recovered from sorted CD4+ and CD8+ cells had a mean of approximately 3 ug.

Trimming cost V 6 bases and J 7 bases, with 15 bases left between them. The CDR3 covers 13 residues. Germline lookup yields CDR1 SNHLY and CDR2 FYNNEI. Profiles of TCR beta VDJ and CDR3 were generated from a genomic DNA template. TCRdb analysed the reads with MiXCR anew, one entry per CDR3 protein. The profile shows a few hundred thousand distinct CDR3 sequences, less than 60% of them singletons. The genes are TRBV2 and TRBJ1-1; possibly TRBD1 for D (6 bases). The sequencing input was sorted CD4+, CD8+, or CD8+CD57+ T cells (not recorded which) from PBMCs. The origin of this receptor is a human donor with aplastic anemia. The CDR3: CASRGGGLVEAFF. The CDR3 DNA follows: TGTGCCAGCAGGGGGGGGGGGCTGGTTGAAGCTTTCTTT.